The 31 T cell receptor beta chains listed next were all sequenced from one sample in a study of monozygotic twins with inflammatory bowel disease. No DNA is given; TCRdb re-called the 5' RACE reads and lists each CDR3 protein once. The listing records a few hundred thousand distinct CDR3 sequences. Material for sequencing was blood. The receptors come from a human donor with ulcerative colitis or Crohn's disease, or a healthy co-twin of an affected twin (not recorded which).

This chain connects TRBV12-3 or TRBV12-4 to TRBJ1-1. The CDR3 runs to 11 residues. CDR3: CASSDTSVAFF.

The rearrangement joins TRBV5-1 to TRBJ2-5; no DNA is available, so the TRBD2 call from TCRdb remains unchecked. Germline V gives CDR1 SGHRS, CDR2 YFSETQ. The CDR3 runs to 13 residues. CDR3: CASRLLGGETQYF. The whole variable domain, remainder taken from reference TRBV5-1 and TRBJ2-5, is KAGVTQTPRYLIKTRGQQVTLSCSPISGHRSVSWYQQTPGQGLQFLFEYFSETQRNKGNFPGRFSGRQFSNSRSEMNVSTLELGDSALYLCASRLLGGETQYFGPGTRLLVL.

The rearrangement links TRBV5-1 to TRBJ1-1. The CDR3 is 14 residues long. Germline-derived CDR1 and CDR2 are SGHRS and YFSETQ. CDR3 loop: CASSSGTELTEAFF.

The chain joins TRBV11-2 to TRBJ2-5; TCRdb names TRBD1, which stays unverified in the absence of DNA. There are 13 residues in the CDR3. The V gene's germline CDR1 is SGHAT and CDR2 FQNNGV. The CDR3: CASSSGQSETQYF.

This chain joins TRBV10-3 and TRBJ2-2. Germline CDR1 reads ENHRY; CDR2 reads SYGVKD. This CDR3 is built from 12 residues. The CDR3 is CAISEGTGELFF.

This chain uses TRBV20-1 with TRBJ2-1; without DNA, the TCRdb call of TRBD1 cannot be checked. The CDR3 runs 14 residues. Germline V CDR1 and CDR2: DFQATT, SNEGSKA (reference sequence). The CDR3 sequence is CSARAGTANREQFF.

The rearrangement uses TRBV18 and TRBJ2-7. Germline V CDR1 and CDR2: KGHSH, LQKENI. There are 15 residues in the CDR3. The CDR3 sequence: CASSLDARLSYEQYF.

The chain links TRBV6-6 to TRBJ2-3; TCRdb's assignment of TRBD2 cannot be checked, as there is no DNA. CDR3 length: 14 residues. Germline V gene data show CDR1 as MNHNY and CDR2 as SVGAGI (reference sequence). CDR3 amino acids: CASHSGGRTDTQYF.

The CDR3 sequence: CASRPGQARTSNYGYTF. The chain has TRBV5-5 and TRBJ1-2; without DNA, the TCRdb call of TRBD1 cannot be checked. The CDR3 consists of 17 residues. CDR1 is SGHKS, CDR2 YYEKEE, per germline (reference sequence).

The J gene is TRBJ1-4, the V gene TRBV20-1; checking the TCRdb D call of TRBD1 is not possible without DNA. From germline, CDR1 is DFQATT and CDR2 SNEGSKA (reference sequence). The CDR3 runs to 11 residues. The CDR3 spells CSARPLGTLFF.

This chain links TRBV19 with TRBJ2-2; TCRdb's D gene call, TRBD1, goes unchecked for lack of DNA. This CDR3 contains 16 residues. The germline V gene has CDR1 LNHDA and CDR2 SQIVND (reference sequence). CDR3: CASSPQGTGNTGELFF.

The chain has TRBV19 and TRBJ2-1; TCRdb's assignment of TRBD1 cannot be checked, as there is no DNA. CDR3 size: 17 residues. Per germline, CDR1 LNHDA and CDR2 SQIVND (reference sequence). CDR3 protein: CASSNPGEAWGFNEQFF.

The chain carries TRBV2 and TRBJ1-4; TCRdb designates TRBD1, a call that cannot be tested without DNA. Germline CDR1 SNHLY, CDR2 FYNNEI. This CDR3 has 15 residues. CDR3 in amino acids: CASSKRPVDSVKLFF.

This sequence joins TRBV20-1 and TRBJ2-1; checking the TCRdb D call of TRBD2 is not possible without DNA. There are 15 residues in the CDR3. The germline V gene has CDR1 DFQATT and CDR2 SNEGSKA (reference sequence). This CDR3 is CSAREEDYAIYEQFF.

The chain combines TRBV12-3 or TRBV12-4 with TRBJ1-1. The CDR3 has 16 residues. The CDR3 reads CASSLAVWVGNTEAFF.

The chain couples TRBV3-1 to TRBJ2-3; the D gene TCRdb calls, TRBD1, cannot be checked with no DNA. Germline assignment: CDR1 LGHDT and CDR2 YNNKEL (reference sequence). The CDR3 is made up of 16 amino acids. The chain's CDR3 is CASSQGMWGPSDTQYF.

V and J are TRBV10-3 and TRBJ2-2; there is no DNA to check the TCRdb D call of TRBD1. This CDR3 is built from 16 residues. Germline V gene lookup returns CDR1 ENHRY and CDR2 SYGVKD. The CDR3 spells CAISEMAGGVTGELFF.

The chain is built from TRBV20-1 and TRBJ2-1; the D gene TCRdb calls, TRBD1, cannot be checked with no DNA. CDR3 length: 17 amino acids. CDR1 DFQATT and CDR2 SNEGSKA come from the germline V gene (reference sequence). This chain's CDR3 is CSARDFSQRGPRREQFF.

This chain links TRBV15 with TRBJ1-5; TCRdb lists TRBD1, though no DNA is available to test this call. Germline CDR1 reads LNHNV; CDR2 reads YYDKDF (reference sequence). CDR3 length: 14 amino acids. The CDR3 sequence: CATSGTGSNQPQHF.

The chain has TRBV5-1 and TRBJ2-1. The CDR3 spans 14 residues. Germline CDR1 SGHRS, CDR2 YFSETQ. The CDR3 region is CASSLGLLLSEQFF.

J is TRBJ1-1 and V is TRBV20-1; the TCRdb D gene call, TRBD1, has no DNA to confirm it. CDR1 is DFQATT, CDR2 SNEGSKA, per germline (reference sequence). The CDR3 contains 12 residues. The CDR3 reads CSADDRATEAFF.

This chain joins TRBV5-1 and TRBJ2-7; TCRdb outputs TRBD1, but without DNA this stays unchecked. From germline, CDR1 is SGHRS and CDR2 YFSETQ. This CDR3 spans 14 amino acids. The CDR3 is CASSAGTESYEQYF.

The rearrangement uses TRBV15 and TRBJ1-1. Germline V gene sequence: CDR1 LNHNV, CDR2 YYDKDF (reference sequence). The CDR3 extends over 14 amino acids. CDR3 sequence: CATSRVYGQSGAFF. The variable domain in full, completed from reference TRBV15 and TRBJ1-1, reads DAMVIQNPRYQVTQFGKPVTLSCSQTLNHNVMYWYQQKSSQAPKLLFHYYDKDFNNEADTPDNFQSRRPNTSFCFLDIRSPGLGDTAMYLCATSRVYGQSGAFFGQGTRLTVV.

This chain joins TRBV7-2 and TRBJ1-1; there is no DNA to check the TCRdb D call of TRBD1. This CDR3 is 14 amino acids long. Germline V CDR1 and CDR2: SGHTA, FQGNSA. This chain's CDR3 is CASSLAAGQTEAFF.

The rearrangement uses TRBV6-6 and TRBJ1-1. Germline CDR1 and CDR2: MNHNY and SVGAGI (reference sequence). The CDR3 is 14 residues long. The CDR3 spells CASSLTRMNTEAFF.

The genes are TRBV4-1 and TRBJ2-7. This CDR3 contains 13 residues. Germline V gives CDR1 MGHRA, CDR2 YSYEKL. The CDR3 is CASSQRQSYEQYF.

V is TRBV7-8 and J is TRBJ1-6; TCRdb reports TRBD1, a call that lacks DNA to check it against. The CDR3 extends over 18 amino acids. CDR1 and CDR2 from the germline V gene are SGHVS and FQNEAQ. CDR3 amino acids: CASSLSGDPGRINSPLHF.

V is TRBV27 and J is TRBJ1-1; TCRdb outputs TRBD1, but without DNA this stays unchecked. The CDR3 consists of 15 residues. CDR1 and CDR2 from the germline V gene are MNHEY and SMNVEV (reference sequence). Here the CDR3 reads CASSFGTASGTEAFF.

The chain combines TRBV12-3 or TRBV12-4 with TRBJ1-1; TCRdb picks TRBD1, but there is no DNA to check that call. The CDR3 covers 12 residues. The CDR3 sequence: CASSNRVVAAFF.

The J gene is TRBJ1-1, the V gene TRBV5-1. The CDR3 is made up of 15 amino acids. The germline CDR1 and CDR2 sequences are SGHRS and YFSETQ. The chain's CDR3 is CASSLEAGWNTEAFF.

The rearrangement links TRBV12-3 or TRBV12-4 to TRBJ1-1; checking the TCRdb D call of TRBD1 is not possible without DNA. The length of the CDR3 is 14 residues. This CDR3 reads CASRKETGYTEAFF.